This passage covers 6 T cell receptor beta chains from one sample sequenced in a study of shared clonotypes between healthy human individuals. Method: immunoSEQ multiplex PCR; TCRdb's copy keeps in-frame clones and lacks some. The sample yields hundreds of thousands of clones, almost 97% seen once. Sequencing was carried out using naive CD4+ T cells sorted from blood. Noted subset: CD45RA+ positively selected. The receptors come from a woman in her twenties or thirties in good health.

V usage is TRBV19 and J usage is TRBJ2-7; TRBD1 agrees at 8 bases. The germline V gene encodes CDR1 LNHDA and CDR2 SQIVND (reference sequence). V lost 4 bases, J lost 2 bases, and 13 bases stayed unmatched. The length of the CDR3 is 17 residues. In DNA, the CDR3 is TGTGCCAGTAGTAATTCCGGGACAGGATCGAGGACCTACGAGCAGTACTTC. Translated: CASSNSGTGSRTYEQYF.

The V gene is TRBV19, the J gene TRBJ2-7; 7 positions agree with TRBD1. CDR1 and CDR2 (germline): LNHDA, SQIVND (reference sequence). The CDR3 runs to 12 residues. Trimming at V came to 6 bases and at J to 2 bases, leaving 1 base not matched to a gene. The CDR3 nucleotides are TGTGCCAGTAGGGGACAGACCTACGAGCAGTACTTC. Protein product: CASRGQTYEQYF.

The chain recombines TRBV5-8 with TRBJ2-3; weak D call: TRBD2 (6 bases). With 0 bases removed from V and 6 bases from J, the gap between germline ends came to 11 bases. The CDR3 covers 14 residues. CDR1 is SGHTS, CDR2 YDEGEE, per germline. The CDR3 reads CASSLGGAGDTQYF. In nucleotides, the CDR3 is TGTGCCAGCAGCTTGGGCGGGGCCGGGGATACGCAGTATTTT.

The chain couples TRBV9 to TRBJ1-4; 7 bases map to TRBD1. Germline CDR1 is SGDLS and CDR2 is YYNGEE. The trim removed 1 base at V and 4 bases at J, leaving 10 bases unmatched. The length of the CDR3 is 17 residues. The CDR3 DNA reads as TGTGCCAGCAGCGTAAGCGGGGGTTGGGACAGTAATGAAAAACTGTTTTTT. Translating it yields CASSVSGGWDSNEKLFF.

This clone was counted a single time. The J gene is TRBJ2-5, the V gene TRBV27; 16 bases match TRBD2. Trimming at V came to 9 bases and at J to 4 bases, leaving 11 bases not matched to a gene. The CDR3 loop spans 17 amino acids. CDR1 MNHEY and CDR2 SMNVEV come from the germline V gene (reference sequence). CDR3 bases: TGTGCCAGGCAGGGACTAGCGGGAGGGTTTTCTCCAGAGACCCAGTACTTC. This encodes CARQGLAGGFSPETQYF.

The gene calls are TRBV25-1 and TRBJ1-2; D not resolved. The CDR3 is 14 residues long. Germline V gene data show CDR1 as MGHDK and CDR2 as SYGVNS. Trimming stripped 3 bases from V and 8 bases from J, with 16 bases between. The CDR3: CASSDSGRGSGYTF. In DNA form, the CDR3 reads TGTGCCAGCAGTGATTCCGGGCGGGGATCCGGCTACACCTTC.